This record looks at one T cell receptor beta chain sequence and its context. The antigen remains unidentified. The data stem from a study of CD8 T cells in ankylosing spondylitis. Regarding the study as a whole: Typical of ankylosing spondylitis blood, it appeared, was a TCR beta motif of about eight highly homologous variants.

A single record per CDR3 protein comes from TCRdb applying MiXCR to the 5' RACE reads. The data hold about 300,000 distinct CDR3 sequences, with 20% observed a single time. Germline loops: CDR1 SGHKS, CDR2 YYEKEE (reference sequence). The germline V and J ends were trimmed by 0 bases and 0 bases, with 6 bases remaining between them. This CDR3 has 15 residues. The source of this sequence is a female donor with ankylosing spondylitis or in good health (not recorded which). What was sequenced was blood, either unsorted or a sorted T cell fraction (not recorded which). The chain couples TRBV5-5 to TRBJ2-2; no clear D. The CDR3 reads CASSLGATNTGELFF. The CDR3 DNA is TGTGCCAGCAGCTTGGGAGCGACGAACACCGGGGAGCTGTTTTTT.